The source of this TCR beta chain is a study of monozygotic twins with inflammatory bowel disease. This CDR3 comprises 13 residues. Whole-study results and caveats: Twins classed as concordant or discordant showed no difference in repertoire similarity, possibly from limited power. Healthy co-twins showed greater TCRbeta diversity (inverse Simpson) than IBD patients.

Per TCR library, around 3,600 ng of total RNA was used. TCRalpha along with TCRbeta cDNA was subjected to two nested PCRs lasting about 16 and 10 cycles. Using the 5' RACE reads, TCRdb records one entry per CDR3 protein without DNA. This repertoire comprises approximately 330,000 distinct CDR3 sequences; its ten largest clones make up 2% to 2.5%. Of note for this clonotype: The target antigen is unknown.

Sequencing was done on a sample of blood. This receptor was identified in a human donor with ulcerative colitis or Crohn's disease, or a healthy co-twin of an affected twin (not recorded which). The rearrangement links TRBV12-3 or TRBV12-4 to TRBJ2-1; TCRdb lists TRBD2, though no DNA is available to test this call. CDR3 sequence: CASSLGGQGEQFF.